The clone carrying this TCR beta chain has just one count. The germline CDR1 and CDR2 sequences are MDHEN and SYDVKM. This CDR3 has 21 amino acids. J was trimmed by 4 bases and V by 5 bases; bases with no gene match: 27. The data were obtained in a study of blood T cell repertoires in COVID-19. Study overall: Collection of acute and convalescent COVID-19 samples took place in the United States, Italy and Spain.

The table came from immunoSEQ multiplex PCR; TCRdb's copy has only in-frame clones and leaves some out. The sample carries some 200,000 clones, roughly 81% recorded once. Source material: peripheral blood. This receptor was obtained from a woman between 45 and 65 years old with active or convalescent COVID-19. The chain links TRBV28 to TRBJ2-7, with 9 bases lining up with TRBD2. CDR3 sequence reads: CASSPRQGAPGREGKNYEQYF. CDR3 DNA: TGTGCCAGCAGTCCTCGGCAAGGGGCCCCGGGGCGGGAGGGTAAAAATTACGAGCAGTACTTC. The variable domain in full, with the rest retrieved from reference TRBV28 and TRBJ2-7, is DVKVTQSSRYLVKRTGEKVFLECVQDMDHENMFWYRQDPGLGLRLIYFSYDVKMKEKGDIPEGYSVSREKKERFSLILESASTNQTSMYLCASSPRQGAPGREGKNYEQYFGPGTRLTVT.